The TCR beta chain described here comes from a study of chemoradiotherapy in HPV16-positive cancers. General observations from the study: Non-HPV-specific T cells did not expand in tumors during treatment, whereas candidate HPV-specific clones and E7-related motifs did. Better recurrence-free survival went with HPV-responsive T-cell expansion in HPV16-positive patients.

Germline lookup yields CDR1 SEHNR and CDR2 FQNEAQ (reference sequence). This CDR3 comprises 15 residues. The germline V and J ends were trimmed by 5 bases and 0 bases, with 11 bases remaining between them. Produced via immunoSEQ multiplex PCR; TCRdb's table is partial and in-frame only. Of about 7,600 clones in the sample, roughly 80% were seen once. This clone was recorded once. Its antigen is still unknown. The chain uses TRBV7-9 and TRBJ1-5; TRBD1 is a possible D gene (5 bases). This sample comprised blood, obtained from a patient who underwent chemoradiotherapy. The receptor was isolated from a human donor with HPV-associated anogenital cancer. CDR3 loop: CASSQGADSNQPQHF. CDR3 bases: TGTGCCAGCAGCCAGGGCGCGGATAGCAATCAGCCCCAGCATTTT.